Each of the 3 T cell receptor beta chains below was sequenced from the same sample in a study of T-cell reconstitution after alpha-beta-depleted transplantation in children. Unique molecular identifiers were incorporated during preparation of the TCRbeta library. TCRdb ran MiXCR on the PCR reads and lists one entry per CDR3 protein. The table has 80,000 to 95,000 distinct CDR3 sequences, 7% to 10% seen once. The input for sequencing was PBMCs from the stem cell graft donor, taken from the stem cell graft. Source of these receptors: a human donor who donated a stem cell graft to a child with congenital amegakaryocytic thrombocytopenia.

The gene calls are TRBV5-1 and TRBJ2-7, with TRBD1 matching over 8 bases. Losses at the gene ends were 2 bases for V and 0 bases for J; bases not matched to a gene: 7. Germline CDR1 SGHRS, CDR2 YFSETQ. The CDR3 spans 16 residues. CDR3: CASSFDRGTSSYEQYF. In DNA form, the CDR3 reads TGCGCCAGCAGCTTCGACAGGGGAACTAGCTCCTACGAGCAGTACTTC.

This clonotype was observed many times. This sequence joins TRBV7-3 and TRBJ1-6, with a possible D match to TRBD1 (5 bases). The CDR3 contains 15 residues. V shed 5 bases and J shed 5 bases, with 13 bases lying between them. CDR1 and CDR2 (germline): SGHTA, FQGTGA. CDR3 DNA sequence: TGTGCCAGCAGCCAATTTGGAGGGGATAATTCACCCCTCCACTTT. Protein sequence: CASSQFGGDNSPLHF.

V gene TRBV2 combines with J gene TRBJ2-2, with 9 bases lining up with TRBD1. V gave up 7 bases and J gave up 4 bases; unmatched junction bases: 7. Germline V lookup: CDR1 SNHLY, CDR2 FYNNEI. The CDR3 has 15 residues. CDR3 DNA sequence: TGTGCCAGCAACTTGGACAGGGGCCTCACCGGGGAGCTGTTTTTT. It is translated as CASNLDRGLTGELFF.